A single sample gave rise to the 11 T cell receptor beta chains below, sequenced in a study of blood T cell repertoires in COVID-19. Repertoires were generated with immunoSEQ multiplex PCR, while TCRdb's copy carries only in-frame clones and drops some. The table has 200,000 to 250,000 clones, 70% to 90% seen once. Sequenced material: peripheral blood. The receptors derive from a man aged 45 to 65 who had recovered from COVID-19.

The chain links TRBV19 to TRBJ2-2; 8 nucleotides line up with TRBD2. With 3 bases clipped from V and 6 bases from J, the junction kept 3 bases outside the gene matches. Looked up from germline, CDR1 is LNHDA and CDR2 is SQIVND (reference sequence). The CDR3 has 14 amino acids. CDR3 in DNA: TGTGCCAGTAGTATTCCCGGGAGGGCCGGGGAGCTGTTTTTT. Its translation is CASSIPGRAGELFF.

This sequence joins TRBV20-1 and TRBJ2-3; D is unresolved. Per germline, CDR1 DFQATT and CDR2 SNEGSKA (reference sequence). The CDR3 contains 10 residues. The V gene lost 1 base and the J gene lost 11 bases, with 7 bases spanning the gap. CDR3 amino acids: CSARGHKQYF. CDR3 DNA sequence: TGCAGTGCTAGAGGGCACAAGCAGTATTTT.

The chain combines TRBV6-1 with TRBJ1-5; D is perhaps TRBD1 (5 bases). Per germline, CDR1 MNHNS and CDR2 SASEGT. This CDR3 comprises 17 residues. The V end lost 0 bases, the J end lost 2 bases, and 14 bases lay between the germline ends. Here the CDR3 reads CASSEAQGLVGNQPQHF. CDR3 DNA: TGTGCCAGCAGTGAAGCGCAGGGTTTAGTGGGCAATCAGCCCCAGCATTTT.

The chain combines TRBV29-1 with TRBJ1-1, with TRBD1 matching over 8 bases. The CDR3 has 15 residues. Germline assignment: CDR1 SQVTM and CDR2 ANQGSEA. V was clipped by 2 bases and J by 1 base; unmatched bases: 6. The CDR3: CSVETSGTGNTEAFF. Here the CDR3 DNA reads TGCAGCGTTGAAACCTCCGGGACAGGGAACACTGAAGCTTTCTTT. The variable domain in full, completed from reference TRBV29-1 and TRBJ1-1, reads SAVISQKPSRDICQRGTSLTIQCQVDSQVTMMFWYRQQPGQSLTLIATANQGSEATYESGFVIDKFPISRPNLTFSTLTVSNMSPEDSSIYLCSVETSGTGNTEAFFGQGTRLTVV.

CDR3: CSVEEGMRGNGQYF. For the CDR3, the DNA is TGCAGCGTTGAAGAGGGAATGCGGGGGAACGGGCAGTACTTC. The J gene is TRBJ2-7, the V gene TRBV29-1; TRBD2 matches at 7 bases. The V and J ends lost 0 bases and 9 bases, in that order; junction bases with no gene match: 11. Germline lookup yields CDR1 SQVTM and CDR2 ANQGSEA. The CDR3 has 14 residues.

V is TRBV28 and J is TRBJ2-1; TRBD1 agrees at 9 bases. The V and J ends lost 6 bases and 10 bases, in that order; junction bases with no gene match: 16. The CDR3 length is 16 residues. Germline CDR1 is MDHEN and CDR2 is SYDVKM. CDR3 sequence (DNA): TGTGCCAGCAGAACATCGGCGAACGGACAGGGGAACGAGCAGTTCTTC. Translated: CASRTSANGQGNEQFF.

The rearrangement links TRBV18 to TRBJ2-3, with 7 bases matching TRBD2. The V gene end was trimmed by 0 bases and the J gene end by 5 bases; junction bases not matched to a gene: 5. The CDR3 extends over 15 amino acids. The germline V gene has CDR1 KGHSH and CDR2 LQKENI. CDR3 sequence (DNA): TGTGCCAGCTCACCACCGGGAGGGCCGGAAGATACGCAGTATTTT. Its protein product is CASSPPGGPEDTQYF.

The V gene is TRBV24-1, the J gene TRBJ1-1; 8 bases map to TRBD1. This CDR3 has 14 residues. Trimming took 4 bases from V and 1 from J; bases not matched to a gene: 1. Germline CDR1 reads KGHDR; CDR2 reads SFDVKD. CDR3 amino acids: CATSEGTGNTEAFF. CDR3 nucleotides: TGTGCCACCAGTGAGGGGACAGGGAACACTGAAGCTTTCTTT.

This chain connects TRBV27 to TRBJ1-5; a weak D match, TRBD1 (5 bases). Trimming removed 6 bases from V and 2 bases from J, with 14 bases in between. The CDR3 sequence is 15 residues long. Germline assignment: CDR1 MNHEY and CDR2 SMNVEV (reference sequence). CDR3 sequence (DNA): TGTGCCAGCAGAAGGGGCCAGGGCGGCAATCAGCCCCAGCATTTT. Its protein product is CASRRGQGGNQPQHF.

In DNA, the CDR3 is TGTGCCAGCAGACTCCAGGGAATTAATTCACCCCTCCACTTT. Translating it yields CASRLQGINSPLHF. V usage is TRBV25-1 and J usage is TRBJ1-6; maybe TRBD1 (5 bases). The CDR3 covers 14 residues. V lost 6 bases and J lost 6, with 12 bases in between. The V gene's germline CDR1 is MGHDK and CDR2 SYGVNS.

CDR3 loop: CASSIQASYEQYF. The CDR3 bases are TGTGCCAGTAGTATTCAGGCGTCCTACGAGCAGTACTTC. The genes are TRBV19 and TRBJ2-7, with D unclear. The CDR3 covers 13 residues. V was trimmed by 3 bases and J by 1 base, leaving 7 bases between them. The germline gives CDR1 LNHDA, CDR2 SQIVND (reference sequence). The full variable domain, in which reference TRBV19 and TRBJ2-7 provide the parts outside the CDR3, is DGGITQSPKYLFRKEGQNVTLSCEQNLNHDAMYWYRQDPGQGLRLIYYSQIVNDFQKGDIAEGYSVSREKKESFPLTVTSAQKNPTAFYLCASSIQASYEQYFGPGTRLTVT.